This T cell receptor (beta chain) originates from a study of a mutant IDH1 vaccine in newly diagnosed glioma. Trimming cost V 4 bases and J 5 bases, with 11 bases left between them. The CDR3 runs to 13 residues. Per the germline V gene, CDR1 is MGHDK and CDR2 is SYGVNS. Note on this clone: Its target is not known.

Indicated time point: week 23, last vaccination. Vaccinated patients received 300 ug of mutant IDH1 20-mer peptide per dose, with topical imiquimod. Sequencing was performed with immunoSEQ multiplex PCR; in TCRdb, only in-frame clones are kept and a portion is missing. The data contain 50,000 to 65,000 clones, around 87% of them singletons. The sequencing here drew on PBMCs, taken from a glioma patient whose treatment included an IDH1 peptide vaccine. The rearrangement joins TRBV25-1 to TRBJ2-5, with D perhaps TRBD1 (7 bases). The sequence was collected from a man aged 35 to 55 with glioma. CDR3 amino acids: CASSGRGRETQYF. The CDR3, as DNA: TGTGCCAGCAGTGGGAGGGGGCGGGAGACCCAGTACTTC.